The source of this TCR beta chain is a study of shared clonotypes between healthy human individuals. The wider study: CD4 naive and CD4 memory each took three plates per donor, while CD8 naive took two and CD8 memory one.

V was trimmed by 2 bases and J by 2 bases, leaving 15 bases between them. Germline V lookup: CDR1 SGHDT, CDR2 YYEEEE. The CDR3 consists of 16 residues. Of note for this clone: Its antigen is not identified.

Findings of the study overall: Few donors restricted represented genetic and exposure-history diversity. Despite large depth, rarefaction showed incomplete sorted-subset sequencing.

The data were produced by immunoSEQ multiplex PCR, yet TCRdb's version contains in-frame clones alone and is incomplete. The repertoire holds 1.6 million or so clones, with approximately 98.5% as singletons. In the CD4+ fraction, cells were divided into CD45RA+ naive and CD45RA-negative memory subsets. The chain couples TRBV5-6 to TRBJ2-3; D may be TRBD2 (6 bases). The receptor was derived from a man aged 25-40 years in good health. Sequences were obtained from naive CD4+ T cells sorted from blood. Subset: CD45RA+ positively selected. The CDR3 reads CASSFTVGGATDTQYF. The CDR3 region has the DNA TGTGCCAGCAGCTTCACGGTGGGGGGAGCCACAGATACGCAGTATTTT.